The clone carrying this T cell receptor (beta chain) showed up just a few times. The data originate from a study of shared clonotypes between healthy human individuals. Study-wide context: Each donor had three CD4 naive, three CD4 memory, two CD8 naive and one CD8 memory plate.

The CDR3 consists of 15 residues. CDR1 and CDR2 from the germline V gene are SNHLY and FYNNEI. Trimming took 1 base from V and 7 from J; bases not matched to a gene: 6. CD8 cells classed as naive were CD45RO-negative and positively selected for CCR7, excluding terminally differentiated effector memory CD45RA+ cells. TCRdb keeps only in-frame clones here, not all; method: immunoSEQ multiplex PCR. The sample carries about 2,100,000 clones, about 93% recorded once. The source is a man in his late teens or twenties in good health. Some clones in this sample may be carry-over from other donors' samples. The sample was naive CD8+ T cells from PBMCs. The chain has TRBV2 and TRBJ1-5, with 8 bases aligning to TRBD1. CDR3 amino acids: CASSEDGQGRQPQHF. The DNA of the CDR3 is TGTGCCAGCAGTGAAGATGGACAGGGTCGCCAGCCCCAGCATTTT. Supplemented by reference TRBV2 and TRBJ1-5, the full variable domain reads EPEVTQTPSHQVTQMGQEVILRCVPISNHLYFYWYRQILGQKVEFLVSFYNNEISEKSEIFDDQFSVERPDGSNFTLKIRSTKLEDSAMYFCASSEDGQGRQPQHFGDGTRLSIL.